This T cell receptor beta chain was documented in a study of regulatory T cells in long-lasting Graves disease. Findings and caveats of the study: Persistent disease preferred TRBV28, TRBJ1-2 and TRBJ2-5.

The CDR3 totals 17 residues. Germline lookup yields CDR1 SEHNR and CDR2 FQNEAQ (reference sequence). Trimming pared 1 base from V and 0 bases from J, leaving 13 bases between. Described time point: newly diagnosed GD, antithyroid drugs for less than 3 months. The TCR library used RNA extracted from PBMCs. Graves' disease diagnoses used American Thyroid Association guidelines. The authors built TCR beta libraries using iRepertoire HTBI primers and Arm-PCR of CDR3 regions. Original handling: Across the samples, identification revealed just over 60 TRBV and about 15 TRBJ segments. TCRdb reprocessed the multiplex PCR reads with MiXCR, giving one entry per CDR3 protein. In this record, the V and J calls reflect TCRdb's handling and not the investigators' own analysis. The sample has approximately 560,000 distinct CDR3 sequences; about 15% are singletons. As regards this clonotype: Its antigen is undetermined.

The data were also submitted as part of a second study, on T cells in Graves' hyperthyroidism and ophthalmopathy. As that report states: HTBI primers were the set used in a first-round RT-PCR of the TCR CDR3.

The source of this sequence is a man younger than 35 with Graves disease. Specimen: peripheral blood mononuclear cells (PBMCs), collected at new diagnosis, from a patient treated with antithyroid drugs. V gene TRBV7-9 combines with J gene TRBJ2-1, with D uncertain. The chain's CDR3 is CASSLGIPASSYNEQFF. DNA for the CDR3: TGTGCCAGCAGCTTAGGAATCCCGGCCAGCTCCTACAATGAGCAGTTCTTC.